This is a list of T cell receptor beta chains from one sample in a study of CD8 T cells in ankylosing spondylitis. TCRdb itself ran the 5' RACE reads through MiXCR, one entry per CDR3 protein. The sample has 200,000 to 300,000 distinct CDR3 sequences, 32% seen once. Sequencing was performed on blood, either unsorted or a sorted T cell fraction (not recorded which). The source of these receptors is a male donor with ankylosing spondylitis or in good health (not recorded which). The CDR3 runs from the conserved cysteine through the conserved F or W. Each record gives: V gene, D gene, J gene, clone size, CDR3 DNA, CDR3 protein. A D gene is named only where the DNA matches it firmly. Clone size is shown for a subset of rows, as once, few, many or a class of expanded clone.

TRBV6-5	NA	TRBJ2-1	NA	TGTGCCAGCAGTTACGGACGAAGCTCCTACAATGAGCAGTTCTTC	CASSYGRSSYNEQFF
TRBV10-3	TRBD1	TRBJ1-6	few	TGTGCCATCAGGTGGACAGGGGCCGCGAATTCACCCCTCCACTTT	CAIRWTGAANSPLHF
TRBV5-1	NA	TRBJ2-1	NA	TGCGCCAGCAGCTTGGGTTGGGGGGCGTATGAGCAGTTCTTC	CASSLGWGAYEQFF
TRBV7-9	TRBD1	TRBJ2-7	NA	TGTGCCAGCAGCGCCGAATTTGAGGGACAGGGTTCGCGAGAGCAGTACTTC	CASSAEFEGQGSREQYF
TRBV5-5	NA	TRBJ2-7	NA	TGTGCCAGCAGCGTTTCGGTTGGGGCAGGACAGTACTTC	CASSVSVGAGQYF
TRBV3-1	TRBD1	TRBJ2-5	few	TGTGCCAGCAGCCAGGACGACAGGGGTGGAGAGACCCAGTACTTC	CASSQDDRGGETQYF
TRBV2	TRBD2	TRBJ2-1	NA	TGTGCCAGCAGACTAGCGGGGGCCTCCTACAATGAGCAGTTCTTC	CASRLAGASYNEQFF
TRBV12-3/TRBV12-4	NA	TRBJ1-2	NA	TGTGCCAGCTTCGATGGATATTCCAATAACTATGGCTACACCTTC	CASFDGYSNNYGYTF
TRBV7-9	NA	TRBJ2-1	NA	TGTGCCAGCAGCTTATCGGCACTGCCCTACAATGAGCAGTTCTTC	CASSLSALPYNEQFF
TRBV12-3/TRBV12-4	TRBD1	TRBJ1-5	NA	TGTGCCAGCAGTTTGGGGCAGAAGGACAGGGTCAATCAGCCCCAGCATTTT	CASSLGQKDRVNQPQHF
TRBV20-1	TRBD1	TRBJ2-5	NA	TGCAGTGCTAGAACCCAGGGGGCAGAGACCCAGTACTTC	CSARTQGAETQYF
TRBV7-2	NA	TRBJ2-3	NA	TGTGCCAGCAGCTTAGTACAGGGTGGACCTAACACAGATACGCAGTATTTT	CASSLVQGGPNTDTQYF
TRBV12-3/TRBV12-4	NA	TRBJ1-2	NA	TGTGCCAGTTCCCGGGTGGGGCCCTATGGCTACACCTTC	CASSRVGPYGYTF
TRBV12-3/TRBV12-4	NA	TRBJ2-1	NA	TGTGCCAGCAAACCCAGGGGCGCAGGGGCCTACAATGAGCAGTTCTTC	CASKPRGAGAYNEQFF
TRBV20-1	TRBD2	TRBJ2-7	NA	TGCAGTGCCCAAATGGACCCGGGGGGCGAGCAGTACTTC	CSAQMDPGGEQYF
TRBV10-3	TRBD1	TRBJ2-7	once	TGTGCCATCAGTGAGCGGGACAGGTTAAACTACGAGCAGTACTTC	CAISERDRLNYEQYF
TRBV12-3/TRBV12-4	NA	TRBJ2-3	NA	TGTGCCAGCAGTTTTACGCCCGGTAGGGATACGCAGTATTTT	CASSFTPGRDTQYF
TRBV7-9	TRBD1	TRBJ2-4	NA	TGTGCCAGCAGCCAACATGACAGGGGACAAAACATTCAGTACTTC	CASSQHDRGQNIQYF
TRBV11-2	TRBD2	TRBJ2-3	few	TGTGCCAGCAGCGGCCCTGCACTAGCGGGGGGTTACGAAGGGACAGATACGCAGTATTTT	CASSGPALAGGYEGTDTQYF
TRBV20-1	NA	TRBJ2-1	NA	TGCAGTGCTGTGTCCTACAATGAGCAGTTCTTC	CSAVSYNEQFF
TRBV12-3/TRBV12-4	TRBD1	TRBJ1-6	NA	TGTGCCAGCGGGACAGGGGGCCGGTCACCCCTCCACTTT	CASGTGGRSPLHF
TRBV10-3	TRBD1	TRBJ2-7	few	TGTGCCATCAGTGAGCGACAGGGCTACGAGCAGTACTTC	CAISERQGYEQYF
TRBV4-2	TRBD2	TRBJ2-3	many	TGTGCCAGCAGCCAAGTAGCGGGGGGGGGCACAGATACGCAGTATTTT	CASSQVAGGGTDTQYF
TRBV6-5	TRBD1	TRBJ1-5	few	TGTGCCAGCAGTTGGACAGGGTCACATAGCAATCAGCCCCAGCATTTT	CASSWTGSHSNQPQHF
TRBV20-1	NA	TRBJ2-7	few	TGCAGTGCCTCGACAGCGTCCTACGAGCAGTACTTC	CSASTASYEQYF
TRBV12-3/TRBV12-4	TRBD1	TRBJ2-7	NA	TGTGCCAGCGGACGGACAGGGGGCGCGGTGGATAGAGAGCAGTACTTC	CASGRTGGAVDREQYF
TRBV6-6	NA	TRBJ1-5	few	TGTGCCAGCAGTTACTACAAGGGTCAGCCCCAGCATTTT	CASSYYKGQPQHF
TRBV5-5	TRBD1	TRBJ2-3	many	TGTGCCAGCAGCGGGGACAGGCGAGATACGCAGTATTTT	CASSGDRRDTQYF
TRBV28	NA	TRBJ2-7	once	TGTGCCAGCAGTTCCCCTGGACCAGCCGAGCAGTACTTC	CASSSPGPAEQYF
TRBV28	NA	TRBJ1-2	NA	TGTGCCAGCAGTGATCCCCTGGGGGCCCAAAACTATGGCTACACCTTC	CASSDPLGAQNYGYTF
TRBV9	NA	TRBJ1-2	NA	TGTGCCAGCAGCCCCGGACCCGGTGGAGGCTACACCTTC	CASSPGPGGGYTF
TRBV11-2	NA	TRBJ1-4	NA	NA	CASSTSGHGLGELFF
TRBV12-3/TRBV12-4	TRBD2	TRBJ2-7	many	TGTGCCAGCAGTCCAAGCGGGGGGGTTTACGAGCAGTACTTC	CASSPSGGVYEQYF
TRBV12-3/TRBV12-4	NA	TRBJ1-2	many	TGTGCCAGCAGTTTAGGCAGCGGCGGCTACACCTTC	CASSLGSGGYTF
TRBV10-1	TRBD1	TRBJ2-1	NA	TGCGCCAGCAGTGAACCCGGACAGGCCCGGTGTAATGAGCAGTTCTTC	CASSEPGQARCNEQFF
TRBV29-1	TRBD1	TRBJ1-1	NA	TGCAGCGGGGGAGGGACAGGGGGCTTTGGGACTGAAGCTTTCTTT	CSGGGTGGFGTEAFF
TRBV28	NA	TRBJ1-6	NA	TGTGCCAGCATCAGTCTCCGGGGCCCTTATAATTCACCCCTCCACTTT	CASISLRGPYNSPLHF
TRBV20-1	NA	TRBJ2-3	few	TGCAGTGCTAGGAGGGGCCCAGATACGCAGTATTTT	CSARRGPDTQYF
TRBV6-5	NA	TRBJ2-2	NA	TGTGCCAGCTACCCGGGCACCGGGGAGCTGTTTTTT	CASYPGTGELFF
TRBV6-5	NA	TRBJ1-2	few	TGTGCCAGCAGGGGGGGAGGCTATGGCTACACCTTC	CASRGGGYGYTF
TRBV7-2	NA	TRBJ2-5	NA	TGTGCCAGCGGGCTTCGGGAGACCCAGTACTTC	CASGLRETQYF
TRBV27	TRBD1	TRBJ1-5	NA	TGTGCCAGCAGTACCGGGACAGGGGGCGCGGATCAGCCCCAGCATTTT	CASSTGTGGADQPQHF